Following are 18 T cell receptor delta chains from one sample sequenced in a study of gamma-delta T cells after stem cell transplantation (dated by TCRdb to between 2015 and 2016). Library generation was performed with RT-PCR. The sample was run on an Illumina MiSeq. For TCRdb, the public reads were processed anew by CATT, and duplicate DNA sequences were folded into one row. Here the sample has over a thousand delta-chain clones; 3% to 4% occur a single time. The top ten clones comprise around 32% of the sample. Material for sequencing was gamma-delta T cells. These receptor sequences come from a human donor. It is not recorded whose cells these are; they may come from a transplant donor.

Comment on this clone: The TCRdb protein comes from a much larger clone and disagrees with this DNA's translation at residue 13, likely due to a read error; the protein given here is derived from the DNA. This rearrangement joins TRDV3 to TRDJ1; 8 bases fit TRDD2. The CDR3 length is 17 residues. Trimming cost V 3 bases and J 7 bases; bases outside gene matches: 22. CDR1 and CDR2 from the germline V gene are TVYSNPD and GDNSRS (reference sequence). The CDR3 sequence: CAFSPLPTLAANGKLIF. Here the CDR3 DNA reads TGTGCCTTCTCTCCACTTCCTACGTTGGCTGCGAACGGTAAACTCATCTTT.

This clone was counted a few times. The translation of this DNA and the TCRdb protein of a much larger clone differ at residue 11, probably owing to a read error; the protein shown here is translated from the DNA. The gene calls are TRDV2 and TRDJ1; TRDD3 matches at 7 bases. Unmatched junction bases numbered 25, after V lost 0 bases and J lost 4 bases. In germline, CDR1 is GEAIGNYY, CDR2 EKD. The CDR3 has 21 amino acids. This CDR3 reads CACDTVGGGWEIRSENDKLIF. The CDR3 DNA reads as TGTGCCTGTGACACCGTTGGGGGAGGCTGGGAGATACGGTCGGAGAACGATAAACTCATCTTT.

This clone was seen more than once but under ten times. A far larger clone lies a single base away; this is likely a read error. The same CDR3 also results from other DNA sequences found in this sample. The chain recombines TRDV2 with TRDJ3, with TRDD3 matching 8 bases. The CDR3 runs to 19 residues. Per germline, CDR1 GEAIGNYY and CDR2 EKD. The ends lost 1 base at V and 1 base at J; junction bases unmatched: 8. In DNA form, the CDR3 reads TGTGCCTGTGACACGGTCTGGGGGAGTCTTTCCTGGGACACCCGACAGATGTTTTTC. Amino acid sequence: CACDTVWGSLSWDTRQMFF.

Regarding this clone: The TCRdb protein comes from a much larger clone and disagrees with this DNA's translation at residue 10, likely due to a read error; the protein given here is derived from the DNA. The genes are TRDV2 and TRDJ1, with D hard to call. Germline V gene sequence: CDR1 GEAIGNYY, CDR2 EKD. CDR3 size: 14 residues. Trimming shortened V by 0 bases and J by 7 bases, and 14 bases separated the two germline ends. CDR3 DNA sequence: TGTGCCTGTGACACCGTCGGTGAAGAGGGTAAACTCATCTTT. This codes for CACDTVGEEGKLIF.

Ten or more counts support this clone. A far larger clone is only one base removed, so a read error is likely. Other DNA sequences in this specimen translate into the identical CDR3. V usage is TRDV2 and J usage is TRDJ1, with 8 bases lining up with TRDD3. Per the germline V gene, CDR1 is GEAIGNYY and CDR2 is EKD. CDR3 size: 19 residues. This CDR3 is CACDTVTGGWGQYTDKLIF. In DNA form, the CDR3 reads TGCGCCTGTGACACCGTGACTGGGGGCTGGGGCCAGTACACCGATAAACTCATCTTT.

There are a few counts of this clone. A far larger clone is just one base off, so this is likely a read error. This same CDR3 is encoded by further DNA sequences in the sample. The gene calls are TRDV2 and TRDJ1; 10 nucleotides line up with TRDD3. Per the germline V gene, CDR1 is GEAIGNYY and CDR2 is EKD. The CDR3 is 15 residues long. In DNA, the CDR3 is TGTGCCTGTGACAAAATGGGGGATACATCCGATAAGCTCATCTTT. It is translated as CACDKMGDTSDKLIF.

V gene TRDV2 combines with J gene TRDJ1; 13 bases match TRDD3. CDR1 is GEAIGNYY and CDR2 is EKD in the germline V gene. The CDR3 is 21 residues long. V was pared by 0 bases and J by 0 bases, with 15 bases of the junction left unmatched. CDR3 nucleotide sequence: TGTGCCTGTGACACCGTACTGGGGGATACGCAGGAGGAAAGGTACACCGATAAACTCATCTTT. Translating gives CACDTVLGDTQEERYTDKLIF.

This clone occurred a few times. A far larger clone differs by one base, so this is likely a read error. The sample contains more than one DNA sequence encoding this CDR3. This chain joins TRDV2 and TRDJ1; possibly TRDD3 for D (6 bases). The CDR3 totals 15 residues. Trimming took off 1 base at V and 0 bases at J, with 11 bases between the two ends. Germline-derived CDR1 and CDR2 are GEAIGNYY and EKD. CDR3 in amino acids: CACDTLLGYTDKLIF. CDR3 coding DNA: TGTGCCTGTGACACTTTGCTGGGGTACACCGATAAACTCATCTTT.

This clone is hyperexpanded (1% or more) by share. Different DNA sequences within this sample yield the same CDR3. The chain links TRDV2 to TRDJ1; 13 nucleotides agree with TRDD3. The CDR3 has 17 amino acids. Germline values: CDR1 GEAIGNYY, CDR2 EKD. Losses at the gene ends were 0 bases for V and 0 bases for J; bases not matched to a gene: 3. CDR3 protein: CACDTLLGDTDTDKLIF. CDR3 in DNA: TGTGCCTGTGACACCCTACTGGGGGATACGGACACCGATAAACTCATCTTT.

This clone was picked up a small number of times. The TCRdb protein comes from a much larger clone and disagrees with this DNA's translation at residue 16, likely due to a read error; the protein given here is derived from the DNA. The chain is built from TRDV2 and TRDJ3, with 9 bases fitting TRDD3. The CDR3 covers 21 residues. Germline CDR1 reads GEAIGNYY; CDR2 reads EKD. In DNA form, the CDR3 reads TGTGCCTGTGACACCCTGGGGGATGATCGTGGCTCGGGGTGGGACATCCGACAGATGTTTTTC. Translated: CACDTLGDDRGSGWDIRQMFF.

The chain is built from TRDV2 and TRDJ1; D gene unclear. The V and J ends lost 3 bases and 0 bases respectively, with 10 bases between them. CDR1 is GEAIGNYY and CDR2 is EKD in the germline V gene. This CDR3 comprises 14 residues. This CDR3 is CACDFMRDTDKLIF. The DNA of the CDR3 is TGTGCCTGTGACTTCATGAGGGACACCGATAAACTCATCTTT.

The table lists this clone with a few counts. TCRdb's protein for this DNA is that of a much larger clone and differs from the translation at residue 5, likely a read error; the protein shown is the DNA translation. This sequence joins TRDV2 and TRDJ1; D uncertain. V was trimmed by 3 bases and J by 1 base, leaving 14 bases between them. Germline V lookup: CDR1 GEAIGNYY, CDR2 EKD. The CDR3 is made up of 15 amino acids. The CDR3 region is CACDAVDLSTDKLIF. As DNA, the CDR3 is TGTGCCTGTGACGCCGTCGATTTGTCCACCGATAAACTCATCTTT.

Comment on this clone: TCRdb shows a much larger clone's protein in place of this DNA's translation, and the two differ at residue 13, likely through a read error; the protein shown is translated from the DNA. This chain's CDR3 is CACDGVLGDPNTVKLIF. The CDR3 DNA follows: TGTGCCTGTGACGGGGTACTGGGGGATCCGAACACCGTTAAACTCATCTTT. The chain links TRDV2 to TRDJ1; TRDD3 matches at 10 bases. This CDR3 is built from 17 residues. Germline CDR1 reads GEAIGNYY; CDR2 reads EKD.

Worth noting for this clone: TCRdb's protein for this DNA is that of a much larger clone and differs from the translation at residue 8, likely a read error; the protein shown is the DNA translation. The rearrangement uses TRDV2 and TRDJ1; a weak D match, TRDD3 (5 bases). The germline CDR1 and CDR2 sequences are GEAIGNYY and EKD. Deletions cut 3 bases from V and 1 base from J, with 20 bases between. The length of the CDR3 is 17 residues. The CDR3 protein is CACDLVGTSAITDKLIF. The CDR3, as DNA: TGTGCCTGTGACCTCGTGGGGACTTCGGCAATCACCGATAAACTCATCTTT.

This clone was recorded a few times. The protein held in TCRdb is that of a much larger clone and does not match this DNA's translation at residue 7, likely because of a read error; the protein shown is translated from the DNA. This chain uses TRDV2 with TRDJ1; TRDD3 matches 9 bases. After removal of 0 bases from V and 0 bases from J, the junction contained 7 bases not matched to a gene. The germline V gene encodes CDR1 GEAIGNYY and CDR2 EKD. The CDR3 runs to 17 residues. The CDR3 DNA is TGTGCCTGTGACACCGTACCGGGGGATACTAACACCGATAAACTCATCTTT. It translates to CACDTVPGDTNTDKLIF.

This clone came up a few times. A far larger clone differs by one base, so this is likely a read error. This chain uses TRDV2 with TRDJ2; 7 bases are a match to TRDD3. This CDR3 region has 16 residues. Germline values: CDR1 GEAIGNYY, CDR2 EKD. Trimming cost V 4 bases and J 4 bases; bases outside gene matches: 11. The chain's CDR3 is CACERLGDKKTAQLFF. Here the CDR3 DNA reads TGTGCCTGTGAAAGACTTGGGGATAAGAAGACAGCACAACTCTTCTTT.

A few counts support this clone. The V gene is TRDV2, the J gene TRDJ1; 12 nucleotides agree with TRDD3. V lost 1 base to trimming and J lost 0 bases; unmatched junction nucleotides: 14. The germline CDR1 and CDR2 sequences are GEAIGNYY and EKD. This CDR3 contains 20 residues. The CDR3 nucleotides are TGTGCCTGTGACACTCTGGGGGATACGCAGGAGGAAAGGTACACCGATAAACTCATCTTT. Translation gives CACDTLGDTQEERYTDKLIF.

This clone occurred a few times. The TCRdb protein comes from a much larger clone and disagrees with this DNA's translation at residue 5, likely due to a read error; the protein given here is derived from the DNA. CDR3 amino acids: CACDALGTLPGELIF. CDR3 sequence (DNA): TGTGCCTGTGACGCCTTGGGGACCCTACCTGGGGAACTCATCTTT. The rearrangement joins TRDV2 to TRDJ1, with D possibly TRDD3 on 6 matching bases. Germline V gives CDR1 GEAIGNYY, CDR2 EKD. V lost 3 bases and J 9 bases, leaving 22 bases between the germline ends. CDR3 length equals 15 residues.